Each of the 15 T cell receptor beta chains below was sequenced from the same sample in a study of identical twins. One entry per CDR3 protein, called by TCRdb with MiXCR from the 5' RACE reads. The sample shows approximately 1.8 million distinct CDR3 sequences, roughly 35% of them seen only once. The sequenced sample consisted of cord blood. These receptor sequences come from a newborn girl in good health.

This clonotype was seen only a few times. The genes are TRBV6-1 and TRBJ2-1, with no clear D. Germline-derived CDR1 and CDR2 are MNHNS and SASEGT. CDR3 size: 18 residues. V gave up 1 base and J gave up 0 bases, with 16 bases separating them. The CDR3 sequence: CASSEGFFQVSSYNEQFF. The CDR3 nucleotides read TGTGCCAGCAGTGAAGGATTTTTTCAGGTGAGCTCCTACAATGAGCAGTTCTTC.

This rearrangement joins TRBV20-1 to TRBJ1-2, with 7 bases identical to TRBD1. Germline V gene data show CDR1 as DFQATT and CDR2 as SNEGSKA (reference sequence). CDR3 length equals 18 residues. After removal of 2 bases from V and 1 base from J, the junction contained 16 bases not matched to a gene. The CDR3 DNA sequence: TGCAGTGCTAGATCGTATGGGCAACAGGGGCGACTTAACTATGGCTACACCTTC. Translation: CSARSYGQQGRLNYGYTF.

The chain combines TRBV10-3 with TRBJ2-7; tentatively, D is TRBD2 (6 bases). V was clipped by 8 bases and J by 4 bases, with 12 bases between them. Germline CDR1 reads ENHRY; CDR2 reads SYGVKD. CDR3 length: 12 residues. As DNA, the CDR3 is TGTGCCATCGGGGCAGGGAGGTACGAGCAGTACTTC. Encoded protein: CAIGAGRYEQYF.

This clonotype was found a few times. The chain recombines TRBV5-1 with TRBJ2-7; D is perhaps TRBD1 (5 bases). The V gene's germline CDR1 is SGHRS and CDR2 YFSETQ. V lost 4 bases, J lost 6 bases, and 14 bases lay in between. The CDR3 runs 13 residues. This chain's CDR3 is CASSERQSREQYF. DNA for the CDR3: TGCGCCAGCAGCGAAAGACAGTCGCGCGAGCAGTACTTC.

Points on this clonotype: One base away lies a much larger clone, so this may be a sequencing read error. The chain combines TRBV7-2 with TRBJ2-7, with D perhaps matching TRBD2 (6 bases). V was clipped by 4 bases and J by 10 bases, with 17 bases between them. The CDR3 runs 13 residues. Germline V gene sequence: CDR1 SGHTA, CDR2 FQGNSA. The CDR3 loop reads CASSSQWTNSQYF. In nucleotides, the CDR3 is TGTGCCAGCAGCTCCCAGTGGACTAATTCTCAGTACTTC. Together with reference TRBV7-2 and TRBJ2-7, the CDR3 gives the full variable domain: GAGVSQSPSNKVTEKGKDVELRCDPISGHTALYWYRQSLGQGLEFLIYFQGNSAPDKSGLPSDRFSAERTGGSVSTLTIQRTQQEDSAVYLCASSSQWTNSQYFGPGTRLTVT.

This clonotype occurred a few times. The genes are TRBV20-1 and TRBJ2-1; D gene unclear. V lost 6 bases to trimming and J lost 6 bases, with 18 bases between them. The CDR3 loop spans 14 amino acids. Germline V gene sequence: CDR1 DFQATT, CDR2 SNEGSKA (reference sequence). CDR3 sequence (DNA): TGCAGTGCCGCCGAAGATCTTCAAAGCAATGAGCAGTTCTTC. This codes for CSAAEDLQSNEQFF.

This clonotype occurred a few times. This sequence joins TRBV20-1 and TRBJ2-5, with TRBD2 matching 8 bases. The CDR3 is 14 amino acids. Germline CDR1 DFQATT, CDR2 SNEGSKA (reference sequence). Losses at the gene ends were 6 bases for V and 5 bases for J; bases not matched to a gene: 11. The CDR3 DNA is TGCAGTGCGTTCGCGGGGGGCGGGTCGGAGACCCAGTACTTC. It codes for CSAFAGGGSETQYF.

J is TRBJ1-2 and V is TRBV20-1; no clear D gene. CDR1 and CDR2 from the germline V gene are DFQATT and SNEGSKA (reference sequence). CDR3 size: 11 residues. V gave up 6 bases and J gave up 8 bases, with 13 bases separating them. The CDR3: CSATEAGGYTF. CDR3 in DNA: TGCAGTGCCACGGAGGCTGGGGGCTACACCTTC.

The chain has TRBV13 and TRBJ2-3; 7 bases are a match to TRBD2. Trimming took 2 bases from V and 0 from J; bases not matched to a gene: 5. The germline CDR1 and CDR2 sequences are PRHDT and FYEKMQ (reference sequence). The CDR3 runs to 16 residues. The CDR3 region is CASSLRGVGSTDTQYF. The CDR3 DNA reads TGTGCCAGCAGCTTACGGGGGGTCGGTAGCACAGATACGCAGTATTTT.

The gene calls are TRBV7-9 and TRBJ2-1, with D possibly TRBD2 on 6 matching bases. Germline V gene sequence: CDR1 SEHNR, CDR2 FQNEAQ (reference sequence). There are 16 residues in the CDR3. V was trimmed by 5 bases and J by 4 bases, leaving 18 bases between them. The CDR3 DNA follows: TGTGCCAGCAGCGCAGACCGGGGGTATTCTTACAATGAGCAGTTCTTC. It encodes CASSADRGYSYNEQFF.

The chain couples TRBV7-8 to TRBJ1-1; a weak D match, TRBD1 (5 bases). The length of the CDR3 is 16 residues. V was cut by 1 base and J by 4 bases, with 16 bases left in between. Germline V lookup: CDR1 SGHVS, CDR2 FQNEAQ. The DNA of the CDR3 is TGTGCCAGCAGCTTAGGTACCGGGGGGAGGACCACTGAAGCTTTCTTT. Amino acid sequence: CASSLGTGGRTTEAFF.

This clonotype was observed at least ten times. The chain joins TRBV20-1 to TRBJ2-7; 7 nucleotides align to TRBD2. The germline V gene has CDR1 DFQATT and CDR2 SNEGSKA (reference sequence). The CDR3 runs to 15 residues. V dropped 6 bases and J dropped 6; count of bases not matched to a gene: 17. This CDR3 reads CSAPLTSAFHREQYF. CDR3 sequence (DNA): TGCAGTGCCCCCCTCACTAGCGCCTTCCACCGCGAGCAGTACTTC.

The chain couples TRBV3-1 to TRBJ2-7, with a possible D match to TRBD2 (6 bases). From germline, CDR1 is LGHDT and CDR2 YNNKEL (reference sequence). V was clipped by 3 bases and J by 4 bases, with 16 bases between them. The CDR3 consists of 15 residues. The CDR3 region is CASSQPGTGNYEQYF. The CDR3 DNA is TGTGCCAGCAGCCAGCCCGGGACTGGGAATTACGAGCAGTACTTC.

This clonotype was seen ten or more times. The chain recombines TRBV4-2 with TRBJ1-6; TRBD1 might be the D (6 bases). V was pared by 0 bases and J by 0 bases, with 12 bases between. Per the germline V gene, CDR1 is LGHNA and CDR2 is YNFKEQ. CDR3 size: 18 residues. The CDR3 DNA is TGTGCCAGCAGCCAAGAAGTCGGACAGAGCTCCTATAATTCACCCCTCCACTTT. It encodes CASSQEVGQSSYNSPLHF.

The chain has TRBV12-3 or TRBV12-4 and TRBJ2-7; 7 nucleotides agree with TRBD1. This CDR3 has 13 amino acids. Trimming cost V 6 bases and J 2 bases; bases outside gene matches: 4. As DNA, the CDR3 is TGTGCCAGCAGGCAGGGGGTCACCTACGAGCAGTACTTC. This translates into CASRQGVTYEQYF.